Each of the 31 T cell receptor beta chains below was sequenced from the same sample in a study of T cell repertoires in cytomegalovirus infection. TCRdb analysed the reads with MiXCR anew, one entry per CDR3 protein. The sample includes 200,000 to 300,000 distinct CDR3 sequences, approximately 8.3% of them seen just once. The sequencing sample was made of PBMCs. Receptor source: a human donor in good health (CMV status not recorded). Some clones in this sample may be carry-over from other donors' samples.

This clonotype was observed at least ten times. This sequence joins TRBV29-1 and TRBJ1-1; D unresolved. Germline CDR1 reads SQVTM; CDR2 reads ANQGSEA. V lost 4 bases and J lost 8, with 20 bases in between. The CDR3 is 14 residues long. DNA of the CDR3: TGCAGCGTTGCGCGGGTCTTACTGTTCGACGAAGCTTTCTTT. This encodes CSVARVLLFDEAFF.

This clonotype has ten or more counts. The chain is built from TRBV18 and TRBJ1-1; D is uncertain. The CDR3 is 15 amino acids. Between the trimmed V and J ends, which lost 3 bases and 1 base, there was a span of 12 bases. The germline V gene has CDR1 KGHSH and CDR2 LQKENI. In nucleotides, the CDR3 is TGTGCCAGCTCACCCCGCCCGAGACAGAACACTGAAGCTTTCTTT. This gives the protein CASSPRPRQNTEAFF.

This clonotype has a count of ten or more. This chain links TRBV19 with TRBJ2-7; TRBD1 matches at 7 bases. Germline trimming cut 4 bases from V and 2 bases from J; bases unmatched to any gene: 5. There are 14 residues in the CDR3. CDR1 LNHDA and CDR2 SQIVND come from the germline V gene (reference sequence). The DNA for the CDR3 is TGTGCCAGTAGTACGGACAGGCGAACCTACGAGCAGTACTTC. Amino acid sequence: CASSTDRRTYEQYF.

This clonotype was detected a few times. The rearrangement uses TRBV29-1 and TRBJ1-2; no reliable D call. The CDR3 is made up of 13 amino acids. With 2 bases removed from V and 6 bases from J, the gap between germline ends came to 13 bases. Per the germline V gene, CDR1 is SQVTM and CDR2 is ANQGSEA. Here the CDR3 DNA reads TGCAGCGTTGAACGCCGGGGAGTGCATGGCTACACCTTC. Translating it yields CSVERRGVHGYTF.

This clonotype was counted many times. The gene calls are TRBV7-2 and TRBJ2-5; 7 bases are shared with TRBD2. The CDR3 spans 13 residues. With V trimmed by 6 bases and J by 4 bases, 5 bases remained unmatched. Germline CDR1 SGHTA, CDR2 FQGNSA. The CDR3 region is CASRPGTTETQYF. CDR3 DNA sequence: TGTGCCAGCAGACCCGGGACTACAGAGACCCAGTACTTC.

There are a few counts of this clonotype. This chain links TRBV11-2 with TRBJ1-2; TRBD1 matches 10 bases. CDR3 length: 16 residues. CDR1 is SGHAT, CDR2 FQNNGV, per germline. V gave up 5 bases and J gave up 0 bases; unmatched junction bases: 6. The chain's CDR3 is CASSLTTGGTNYGYTF. The DNA of the CDR3 is TGTGCCAGCAGCCTTACGACAGGGGGCACTAACTATGGCTACACCTTC.

The V and J genes are TRBV18 and TRBJ1-1, with TRBD1 as a possible D gene (6 bases). The CDR3 has 15 amino acids. Trimming shortened V by 6 bases and J by 1 base, and 15 bases separated the two germline ends. Germline V gives CDR1 KGHSH, CDR2 LQKENI. CDR3 nucleotide sequence: TGTGCCAGCTCCCCATCCGGACAGCCGAACACTGAAGCTTTCTTT. It specifies CASSPSGQPNTEAFF.

The V gene is TRBV7-9, the J gene TRBJ1-1; D not certain. CDR1 is SEHNR, CDR2 FQNEAQ, per germline (reference sequence). V was cut by 3 bases and J by 6 bases, with 20 bases left in between. The CDR3 length is 16 residues. The CDR3 bases are TGTGCCAGCAGCTTGGAAGAGGGCTCCCGAGGGCCTGAAGCTTTCTTT. It codes for CASSLEEGSRGPEAFF.

This clonotype was observed at least ten times. The J gene is TRBJ1-1, the V gene TRBV7-2; 7 bases match TRBD1. V dropped 2 bases and J dropped 6; count of bases not matched to a gene: 12. This CDR3 region has 16 residues. Germline assignment: CDR1 SGHTA and CDR2 FQGNSA. CDR3 in amino acids: CASSLIKGAKGAEAFF. The CDR3 DNA sequence: TGTGCCAGCAGCTTAATAAAGGGGGCGAAAGGCGCTGAAGCTTTCTTT. The complete variable domain, with remaining parts taken from reference TRBV7-2 and TRBJ1-1, reads GAGVSQSPSNKVTEKGKDVELRCDPISGHTALYWYRQSLGQGLEFLIYFQGNSAPDKSGLPSDRFSAERTGGSVSTLTIQRTQQEDSAVYLCASSLIKGAKGAEAFFGQGTRLTVV.

About this clonotype: It may be a read error: a sequence one base away is much more abundant. This chain connects TRBV7-3 to TRBJ1-1; possibly TRBD1 for D (5 bases). Deletions cut 5 bases from V and 7 bases from J, with 14 bases between. The CDR3 sequence is 13 residues long. Germline V gives CDR1 SGHTA, CDR2 FQGTGA. The CDR3 protein is CASSAYRNFEAFF. CDR3 DNA: TGTGCCAGCAGCGCATACAGGAACTTTGAAGCTTTCTTT.

This clonotype has at least ten counts. V gene TRBV7-6 combines with J gene TRBJ2-1; 7 bases match TRBD1. This CDR3 is 20 amino acids long. CDR1 and CDR2 (germline): SGHVS, FNYEAQ. The V segment lost 1 base and the J segment 0 bases; nucleotides outside the gene matches: 15. The CDR3 spells CASSLDRWVTGQFSYNEQFF. The CDR3 coding sequence is TGTGCCAGCAGCTTAGATAGGTGGGTTACGGGACAGTTCTCCTACAATGAGCAGTTCTTC.

On this clonotype itself: This may stem from a read error, because a much larger clone lies one nucleotide away. The CDR3 reads CTSSPTKRDSPLHF. CDR3 in DNA: TGTACCAGCTCCCCTACCAAAAGAGATTCACCCCTCCACTTT. The V and J genes are TRBV27 and TRBJ1-6; D is unclear. The CDR3 runs 14 residues. The germline CDR1 and CDR2 sequences are MNHEY and SMNVEV (reference sequence).

This clonotype has at least ten counts. The rearrangement uses TRBV7-2 and TRBJ1-1; unclear D gene. The CDR3 spans 14 residues. Germline loops: CDR1 SGHTA, CDR2 FQGNSA. V lost 1 base and J 1 base, leaving 7 bases between the germline ends. As DNA, the CDR3 is TGTGCCAGCAGCTTAGTGGTCCAGAACACTGAAGCTTTCTTT. Its translation is CASSLVVQNTEAFF.

This clonotype was seen repeatedly, ten times or more. The chain couples TRBV12-3 or TRBV12-4 to TRBJ1-6; no reliable D call. The CDR3 loop spans 12 amino acids. Trimming removed 5 bases from V and 15 bases from J, with 14 bases in between. This chain's CDR3 is CASSPLGNHLHF. For the CDR3, the DNA is TGTGCCAGCAGTCCACTGGGGAACCACCTCCACTTT.

The genes are TRBV20-1 and TRBJ2-1; 12 bases are shared with TRBD2. There are 15 residues in the CDR3. The germline V gene has CDR1 DFQATT and CDR2 SNEGSKA (reference sequence). V shed 5 bases and J 7 bases; nucleotides not matched to a gene: 9. CDR3 in amino acids: CSAFRLAGDWNEQFF. The CDR3 DNA reads as TGCAGTGCTTTTAGACTAGCGGGAGATTGGAATGAGCAGTTCTTC.

Ten or more counts support this clonotype. This chain joins TRBV6-2 or TRBV6-3 and TRBJ1-5; 10 bases line up with TRBD1. The CDR3 is 14 amino acids. From germline, CDR1 is MNHEY and CDR2 SVGEGT. The J segment lost 11 bases and the V segment lost 6 bases, leaving 10 bases of the junction unmatched. CDR3 amino acids: CASRTDRGRGAQHF. The CDR3 nucleotides read TGTGCCAGCAGAACAGACAGGGGGCGAGGGGCCCAGCATTTT.

This clonotype was observed a handful of times. The chain couples TRBV7-3 to TRBJ2-5, with D possibly matching TRBD1 (5 bases). Germline CDR1 reads SGHTA; CDR2 reads FQGTGA. This CDR3 comprises 16 residues. Trimming stripped 2 bases from V and 3 bases from J, with 16 bases between. CDR3 in amino acids: CASSLSSWGTEETQYF. Written as DNA, the CDR3 is TGTGCCAGCAGCTTATCCTCGTGGGGCACCGAAGAGACCCAGTACTTC. Full variable domain (rest looked up from reference TRBV7-3 and TRBJ2-5): GAGVSQTPSNKVTEKGKYVELRCDPISGHTALYWYRQSLGQGPEFLIYFQGTGAADDSGLPNDRFFAVRPEGSVSTLKIQRTERGDSAVYLCASSLSSWGTEETQYFGPGTRLLVL.

At least ten counts were recorded for this clonotype. CDR3 nucleotide sequence: TGTGCCAGCAGCCTACCCATAGCGGGGGGCCCCACCAATGAGCAGTTCTTC. Protein: CASSLPIAGGPTNEQFF. The chain has TRBV7-2 and TRBJ2-1; 10 nucleotides align to TRBD2. V shed 5 bases and J 6 bases; nucleotides not matched to a gene: 13. Germline V gene data show CDR1 as SGHTA and CDR2 as FQGNSA. The CDR3 contains 17 residues.

A few counts support this clonotype. The genes are TRBV4-1 and TRBJ2-7; D assignment may be TRBD1 or TRBD2 (5 bases each). V was clipped by 1 base and J by 1 base, with 11 bases between them. Germline-derived CDR1 and CDR2 are MGHRA and YSYEKL. The CDR3 has 15 residues. CDR3 nucleotides: TGCGCCAGCAGCCAAGCCGAGGGGCAGTCCTACGAGCAGTACTTC. It specifies CASSQAEGQSYEQYF.

This clonotype was counted many times. This sequence joins TRBV11-2 and TRBJ2-7; possibly TRBD1 for D (5 bases). The CDR3 is 14 residues long. Looked up from germline, CDR1 is SGHAT and CDR2 is FQNNGV. Trimming removed 0 bases from V and 5 bases from J, with 11 bases in between. CDR3 region: CASSLDRVTHEQYF. DNA of the CDR3: TGTGCCAGCAGCTTAGACAGGGTCACCCACGAGCAGTACTTC.

V is TRBV7-2 and J is TRBJ1-2, with D possibly matching TRBD1 (5 bases). Trimming left V 0 bases short and J 2 bases short, with 13 bases between. The CDR3 runs 16 residues. Germline values: CDR1 SGHTA, CDR2 FQGNSA. DNA for the CDR3: TGTGCCAGCAGCTTAGCGCCTGGGGCCCCGAACTATGGCTACACCTTC. Encoded protein: CASSLAPGAPNYGYTF.

There are many counts of this clonotype. This rearrangement joins TRBV6-1 to TRBJ2-5; 8 nucleotides match TRBD2. Germline V gene lookup returns CDR1 MNHNS and CDR2 SASEGT. This CDR3 is 13 amino acids long. The V and J ends lost 7 bases and 2 bases, in that order; junction bases with no gene match: 3. This chain's CDR3 is CASTLAGQETQYF. DNA of the CDR3: TGTGCCAGCACTCTAGCGGGTCAAGAGACCCAGTACTTC.

This clonotype was detected ten times or more. This chain joins TRBV12-3 or TRBV12-4 and TRBJ1-4; D remains unclear. V was clipped by 3 bases and J by 6 bases, with 29 bases between them. The CDR3 covers 20 residues. The CDR3 loop reads CASSLASFGSSITSYEKLFF. For the CDR3, the DNA is TGTGCCAGCAGTTTGGCGAGTTTTGGGTCATCCATCACCTCCTATGAAAAACTGTTTTTT.

This clonotype was observed many times. The J gene is TRBJ2-3, the V gene TRBV7-2; 12 positions agree with TRBD2. Per germline, CDR1 SGHTA and CDR2 FQGNSA. The CDR3 is made up of 16 amino acids. V was pared by 5 bases and J by 4 bases, with 7 bases of the junction left unmatched. CDR3 bases: TGTGCCAGCAGCCCAAGACTAGCGGGGGTGGCAGATACGCAGTATTTT. Its protein is CASSPRLAGVADTQYF.

The V gene is TRBV27, the J gene TRBJ1-1; 8 nucleotides line up with TRBD1. The CDR3 is 15 residues long. The V segment lost 4 bases and the J segment 5 bases; nucleotides outside the gene matches: 9. Germline V gene data show CDR1 as MNHEY and CDR2 as SMNVEV (reference sequence). CDR3 sequence reads: CASSYATGEWTEAFF. The DNA for the CDR3 is TGTGCCAGCAGTTATGCGACAGGGGAGTGGACTGAAGCTTTCTTT.

This clonotype showed up many times. V usage is TRBV11-3 and J usage is TRBJ2-2; D not certain. The germline V and J ends were trimmed by 1 base and 3 bases, with 9 bases remaining between them. The germline V gene has CDR1 SGHNT and CDR2 YENEEA. There are 15 residues in the CDR3. CDR3 residues: CASSLVIPYTGELFF. Here the CDR3 DNA reads TGTGCCAGCAGCTTAGTAATCCCTTACACCGGGGAGCTGTTTTTT.

The sample holds a few counts of this clonotype. V gene TRBV28 combines with J gene TRBJ2-7; a weak D match, TRBD2 (7 bases). The germline V gene encodes CDR1 MDHEN and CDR2 SYDVKM. The CDR3 covers 14 residues. V was cut by 9 bases and J by 0 bases, with 15 bases left in between. In DNA, the CDR3 is TGTGCCAGTTTGGGGGGGGCCAGCTCCTACGAGCAGTACTTC. This encodes CASLGGASSYEQYF.

This clonotype was observed a handful of times. The chain has TRBV19 and TRBJ2-3; the match to TRBD2 covers 7 bases. This CDR3 is 15 amino acids long. V trimming: 4 bases; J trimming: 0 bases; junction bases outside the gene matches: 4. Germline V gives CDR1 LNHDA, CDR2 SQIVND (reference sequence). CDR3 region: CASSKLADSTDTQYF. The CDR3, as DNA: TGTGCCAGTAGTAAGCTAGCGGATAGCACAGATACGCAGTATTTT.

This clonotype appeared many times. In DNA form, the CDR3 reads TGTGCCAGCAACTTTCGCGGGTCGGCCGGGGAGCTGTTTTTT. Amino acids: CASNFRGSAGELFF. The J gene is TRBJ2-2, the V gene TRBV6-5; perhaps TRBD2 as D (5 bases). The CDR3 extends over 14 amino acids. The V gene lost 7 bases and the J gene lost 6 bases, with 15 bases spanning the gap. The germline gives CDR1 MNHEY, CDR2 SVGAGI.

Ten or more counts support this clonotype. The chain recombines TRBV7-2 with TRBJ1-2; D gene ambiguous. V dropped 0 bases and J dropped 7 bases, with 9 bases sitting between them. The CDR3 extends over 13 amino acids. Per germline, CDR1 SGHTA and CDR2 FQGNSA. The CDR3 region is CASSLAGSGGYTF. Written as DNA, the CDR3 is TGTGCCAGCAGCTTAGCAGGAAGCGGTGGCTACACCTTC.

In this sample, this clonotype turned up a few times. The rearrangement joins TRBV2 to TRBJ2-1, with D possibly being TRBD1 (6 bases). Germline V gene lookup returns CDR1 SNHLY and CDR2 FYNNEI. This CDR3 comprises 16 residues. V was cut by 1 base and J by 3 bases, with 13 bases left in between. The DNA of the CDR3 is TGTGCCAGCAGTGAAGTCAGGGGATTGGGCTACAATGAGCAGTTCTTC. Translated: CASSEVRGLGYNEQFF.